This T cell receptor beta chain appears in the sequencing data of a study of blood T cell repertoires in COVID-19. Original processing notes: Using reference gene primer amplification, nucleated cell counts were estimated. Some clones are missing from TCRdb's copy, which holds only in-frame ones; the method was immunoSEQ multiplex PCR. That table supplies the V and J calls and clone size; D and trimming were determined from the DNA. This sample has over 250,000 clones; approximately 88% occur once, and the top ten carry approximately 9%. Per germline, CDR1 SGDLS and CDR2 YYNGEE. This CDR3 has 15 amino acids. J was trimmed by 8 bases and V by 0 bases; bases with no gene match: 7.

The sequencing input was PBMCs or T cells enriched from blood (not recorded which). The chain uses TRBV9 and TRBJ1-2; TRBD1 aligns across 10 bases. This receptor was obtained from a young woman who had recovered from COVID-19. The CDR3 spells CASSVVGTGDLGYTF. DNA for the CDR3: TGTGCCAGCAGCGTAGTTGGGACAGGGGATCTCGGCTACACCTTC. Together with reference TRBV9 and TRBJ1-2, the CDR3 gives the full variable domain: DSGVTQTPKHLITATGQRVTLRCSPRSGDLSVYWYQQSLDQGLQFLIQYYNGEERAKGNILERFSAQQFPDLHSELNLSSLELGDSALYFCASSVVGTGDLGYTFGSGTRLTVV.